The 10 T cell receptor beta chains presented below share a single source sample, sequenced in a study of blood T cell repertoires in COVID-19. Profiled with immunoSEQ multiplex PCR; TCRdb holds only in-frame clones, not every one. Of about 65,000 clones listed, 75% to 85% are singletons. Sequencing was carried out using peripheral blood. The receptor set was obtained from a man older than 75 with acute or convalescent COVID-19.

In its sample, this clone was seen a few times. The chain links TRBV5-1 to TRBJ1-1, with a possible D match to TRBD1 (5 bases). The V gene lost 2 bases and the J gene lost 3 bases, with 11 bases spanning the gap. This CDR3 region has 14 residues. Looked up from germline, CDR1 is SGHRS and CDR2 is YFSETQ. CDR3: CASSFGGADTEAFF. In DNA form, the CDR3 reads TGCGCCAGCAGCTTCGGAGGGGCGGACACTGAAGCTTTCTTT.

The V call is TRBV5-6, the J call TRBJ1-6, with TRBD1 matching over 7 bases. Germline lookup yields CDR1 SGHDT and CDR2 YYEEEE. V lost 4 bases and J lost 8; bases outside the gene matches: 6. The CDR3 is 14 amino acids. CDR3 nucleotide sequence: TGTGCCAGCAGCGCGGACAGGCGGGATTCACCCCTCCACTTT. It translates to CASSADRRDSPLHF. Looking up the rest from reference TRBV5-6 and TRBJ1-6 gives the full variable domain: DAGVTQSPTHLIKTRGQQVTLRCSPKSGHDTVSWYQQALGQGPQFIFQYYEEEERQRGNFPDRFSGHQFPNYSSELNVNALLLGDSALYLCASSADRRDSPLHFGNGTRLTVT.

The chain links TRBV7-2 to TRBJ2-3; no reliable D call. CDR1 and CDR2 from the germline V gene are SGHTA and FQGNSA. The V end was cut by 4 bases, the J end by 0 bases, with 11 bases between. This CDR3 comprises 15 residues. The CDR3 loop reads CASSSNVASTDTQYF. The CDR3 DNA reads TGTGCCAGCAGCTCCAATGTAGCTAGCACAGATACGCAGTATTTT.

J is TRBJ2-3 and V is TRBV2; 8 bases are a match to TRBD2. Trimming at V came to 4 bases and at J to 8 bases, leaving 8 bases not matched to a gene. Germline V CDR1 and CDR2: SNHLY, FYNNEI. The CDR3 runs to 14 residues. The CDR3 sequence is CASSVNQAGVTQYF. CDR3 DNA sequence: TGTGCCAGCAGTGTTAATCAAGCGGGGGTTACGCAGTATTTT.

This sequence joins TRBV6-1 and TRBJ2-7; D remains ambiguous. The germline V gene has CDR1 MNHNS and CDR2 SASEGT. This CDR3 comprises 10 residues. The V and J ends lost 2 bases and 9 bases respectively, with 5 bases between them. The CDR3 protein is CASSETVQYF. The CDR3 nucleotides read TGTGCCAGCAGTGAAACGGTGCAGTACTTC.

A few counts support this clone. The rearrangement joins TRBV7-9 to TRBJ2-3; TRBD1 agrees at 7 bases. The germline V gene encodes CDR1 SEHNR and CDR2 FQNEAQ (reference sequence). This CDR3 spans 15 amino acids. The V gene end was trimmed by 8 bases and the J gene end by 0 bases; junction bases not matched to a gene: 8. The CDR3 reads CASEGAGGSTDTQYF. The CDR3 nucleotides read TGTGCCAGCGAGGGGGCAGGGGGAAGCACAGATACGCAGTATTTT.

The rearrangement joins TRBV5-1 to TRBJ1-2; 8 nucleotides line up with TRBD1. The germline gives CDR1 SGHRS, CDR2 YFSETQ. Trimming at V came to 4 bases and at J to 7 bases, leaving 3 bases not matched to a gene. The CDR3 sequence is 12 residues long. CDR3 in DNA: TGCGCCAGCAGCCCCGGGACAGGTGGCTACACCTTC. Amino acids: CASSPGTGGYTF.

This rearrangement joins TRBV10-3 to TRBJ2-2; D is uncertain. Germline CDR1 ENHRY, CDR2 SYGVKD. V dropped 9 bases and J dropped 0 bases, with 5 bases sitting between them. This CDR3 contains 12 residues. Here the CDR3 reads CAISANTGELFF. The CDR3 DNA is TGTGCCATAAGCGCGAACACCGGGGAGCTGTTTTTT.

Here the CDR3 reads CASSLDGRPNQPQHF. The DNA for the CDR3 is TGCGCCAGCAGCTTGGACGGCAGGCCTAATCAGCCCCAGCATTTT. The chain has TRBV5-1 and TRBJ1-5; D remains ambiguous. The germline gives CDR1 SGHRS, CDR2 YFSETQ. The length of the CDR3 is 15 residues. Trimming removed 0 bases from V and 4 bases from J, with 11 bases in between.

V usage is TRBV5-1 and J usage is TRBJ1-1; D unclear. Trimming shortened V by 2 bases and J by 1 base, and 6 bases separated the two germline ends. The CDR3 runs 13 residues. CDR1 SGHRS and CDR2 YFSETQ come from the germline V gene. The CDR3 DNA follows: TGCGCCAGCAGCTTAACAGCGAACACTGAAGCTTTCTTT. Translating gives CASSLTANTEAFF.